Presented here are 29 T cell receptor beta chains from one specimen sequenced in a study of glioma-infiltrating T cells. TCR alpha and beta CDR3 regions were amplified from RNA using iRepertoire nested multiplex PCR. From the multiplex PCR reads, TCRdb called clonotypes with MiXCR, one entry per CDR3 protein. This table holds fewer than 500,000 distinct CDR3 sequences, 41% found once. The sequenced sample was glioma tissue, nonneoplastic brain tissue, or PBMCs (not recorded which). All receptors come from a human donor with low-grade glioma or glioblastoma, undergoing nonglioma brain surgery, or in good health (not recorded which).

This clonotype was counted a few times. The rearrangement uses TRBV19 and TRBJ2-7; no clear D gene. The CDR3 spans 15 residues. Per the germline V gene, CDR1 is LNHDA and CDR2 is SQIVND (reference sequence). The V gene lost 5 bases and the J gene lost 2 bases, with 16 bases spanning the gap. CDR3 protein: CASSFVTGGTYEQYF. DNA of the CDR3: TGTGCCAGTAGTTTCGTGACGGGCGGTACCTACGAGCAGTACTTC.

With regard to this clonotype: This is likely a read error, given that the CDR3 carries no conserved phenylalanine or tryptophan at its end. The DNA is omitted, as the CDR3 cannot be located on it reliably, and the CDR3 follows TCRdb's listing. This chain links TRBV6-2 or TRBV6-3 with TRBJ2-1; TRBD2, the table's D call, lacks a check against the DNA. CDR1 and CDR2 from the germline V gene are MNHEY and SVGEGT. Termini included, the CDR3 measures 15 amino acids. The CDR3: CASRNRDYALDEQLL.

This rearrangement joins TRBV4-3 to TRBJ2-5; unclear D gene. The CDR3 consists of 15 residues. The germline V gene has CDR1 LGHNA and CDR2 YSLEER. Trimming shortened V by 4 bases and J by 5 bases, and 17 bases separated the two germline ends. CDR3 DNA: TGCGCCAGCAGCCTAGATCTTGTCAGGTGGGAGACCCAGTACTTC. Amino acid sequence: CASSLDLVRWETQYF.

The chain is built from TRBV6-6 and TRBJ2-7, with 7 bases identical to TRBD1. Per germline, CDR1 MNHNY and CDR2 SVGAGI (reference sequence). Trimming removed 7 bases from V and 0 bases from J; junction bases left unmatched: 9. The CDR3 covers 15 residues. The CDR3 DNA sequence: TGTGCCAGCACCAAGACAGGGCCGTCCTCCTACGAGCAGTACTTC. Protein product: CASTKTGPSSYEQYF.

This clonotype was seen a few times. This sequence joins TRBV28 and TRBJ1-5; no firm D call. The CDR3 extends over 12 amino acids. Germline assignment: CDR1 MDHEN and CDR2 SYDVKM. Trimming stripped 7 bases from V and 3 bases from J, with 7 bases between. CDR3 coding DNA: TGTGCCAGCAAGGGAGACAATCAGCCCCAGCATTTT. It codes for CASKGDNQPQHF.

This clonotype was observed many times. This sequence joins TRBV6-1 and TRBJ2-2; 9 bases are shared with TRBD1. CDR1 MNHNS and CDR2 SASEGT come from the germline V gene. The J segment lost 6 bases and the V segment lost 10 bases, leaving 9 bases of the junction unmatched. The length of the CDR3 is 14 residues. CDR3 DNA: TGTGCCACCACAGGACAGGGGTGGGCCGGGGAGCTGTTTTTT. This translates into CATTGQGWAGELFF.

J is TRBJ2-7 and V is TRBV20-1; 8 bases line up with TRBD2. Trimming removed 0 bases from V and 6 bases from J; junction bases left unmatched: 13. The CDR3 has 16 amino acids. CDR1 is DFQATT and CDR2 is SNEGSKA in the germline V gene (reference sequence). CDR3 in DNA: TGCAGTGCTAGAGAGGGCGGGGGGACGAGGATTGGCGAGCAGTACTTC. It is translated as CSAREGGGTRIGEQYF.

Many counts were recorded for this clonotype. The chain carries TRBV20-1 and TRBJ1-1, with D perhaps matching TRBD1 (5 bases). CDR1 is DFQATT, CDR2 SNEGSKA, per germline (reference sequence). Between the trimmed V and J ends, which lost 0 bases and 0 bases, there was a span of 11 bases. This CDR3 has 15 amino acids. CDR3 sequence (DNA): TGCAGTGCTAGAGATAGCGCAGGGTTGAACACTGAAGCTTTCTTT. Translating gives CSARDSAGLNTEAFF.

On this clonotype itself: One end of the junction does not line up with germline, which may come from a read error. V usage is TRBV7-2 and J usage is TRBJ2-3; D is uncertain. Germline V gives CDR1 SGHTA, CDR2 FQGNSA. There are 12 residues in the CDR3. CDR3 loop: CSSSLAADTQYF. In nucleotides, the CDR3 is TGTTCCAGCAGCTTGGCCGCCGATACGCAGTATTTT.

This chain links TRBV6-6 with TRBJ2-1, with 9 bases identical to TRBD1. V lost 6 bases and J lost 3; bases outside the gene matches: 12. Germline CDR1 is MNHNY and CDR2 is SVGAGI (reference sequence). This CDR3 is built from 17 residues. The CDR3, as DNA: TGTGCCAGCAGCTTGGGCCGCCGACAGGGGGTCTACAATGAGCAGTTCTTC. Residues: CASSLGRRQGVYNEQFF.

Concerning this clonotype: Possible read error: a much larger clone is one base away. The V call is TRBV20-1, the J call TRBJ2-5; TRBD2 aligns across 7 bases. From germline, CDR1 is DFQATT and CDR2 SNEGSKA (reference sequence). This CDR3 has 14 amino acids. J was trimmed by 1 base and V by 4 bases; bases with no gene match: 6. CDR3 residues: CSAIASGPQETQYF. DNA for the CDR3: TGCAGTGCTATCGCTAGCGGACCCCAAGAGACCCAGTACTTC.

Concerning this clonotype: The CDR3 carries no conserved terminal phenylalanine or tryptophan, so it likely arises from a read error. The chain couples TRBV20-1 to TRBJ1-1; possible D gene TRBD1, 5 bases. The ends were cut back, 3 bases at V and 11 bases at J, with 16 bases in the middle. Germline V gene lookup returns CDR1 DFQATT and CDR2 SNEGSKA (reference sequence). This CDR3 comprises 12 residues. CDR3: CSARGSRWGAFL. CDR3 DNA sequence: TGCAGTGCTAGGGGGTCACGGTGGGGGGCTTTCCTT.

This chain uses TRBV27 with TRBJ2-5; D is uncertain. CDR1 and CDR2 from the germline V gene are MNHEY and SMNVEV (reference sequence). The CDR3 consists of 16 residues. Trimming cost V 6 bases and J 5 bases, with 22 bases left between them. The CDR3 spells CASSLVISQESETQYF. For the CDR3, the DNA is TGTGCCAGCAGCTTAGTCATCAGCCAGGAATCCGAGACCCAGTACTTC.

This sequence joins TRBV27 and TRBJ1-1; 7 bases map to TRBD1. V lost 4 bases to trimming and J lost 4 bases; unmatched junction nucleotides: 9. Germline V CDR1 and CDR2: MNHEY, SMNVEV (reference sequence). The CDR3 consists of 15 residues. As DNA, the CDR3 is TGTGCCAGCAGTTCCAGCGGGACAGCGAGCACTGAAGCTTTCTTT. It translates to CASSSSGTASTEAFF.

This chain joins TRBV24-1 and TRBJ2-1; D may be TRBD2 (5 bases). The V end was cut by 2 bases, the J end by 3 bases, with 13 bases between. CDR3 length: 16 amino acids. Germline V gives CDR1 KGHDR, CDR2 SFDVKD. CDR3 nucleotides: TGTGCCACCAGTGATTCTAGCACCCCCGTCTACAATGAGCAGTTCTTC. It specifies CATSDSSTPVYNEQFF.

A remark on this clonotype: A clone one base away is much larger, so this may be a read error. The V call is TRBV20-1, the J call TRBJ1-1, with D perhaps matching TRBD1 (6 bases). This CDR3 spans 14 amino acids. Germline CDR1 DFQATT, CDR2 SNEGSKA (reference sequence). V lost 3 bases and J 3 bases, leaving 14 bases between the germline ends. The CDR3 nucleotides are TGCAGTGCTAGTAGCCACAGGGCAGACACTGAAGCTTTCTTT. This encodes CSASSHRADTEAFF.

The chain is built from TRBV19 and TRBJ2-3; 9 bases map to TRBD1. The CDR3 covers 16 residues. Unmatched junction bases numbered 8, after V lost 5 bases and J lost 2 bases. Germline V gives CDR1 LNHDA, CDR2 SQIVND (reference sequence). The CDR3 loop reads CASSYAGTGLTDTQYF. The DNA for the CDR3 is TGTGCCAGTAGTTACGCTGGGACAGGGCTCACAGATACGCAGTATTTT.

The chain has TRBV4-1 and TRBJ2-1, with 12 bases fitting TRBD2. This CDR3 has 16 residues. Looked up from germline, CDR1 is MGHRA and CDR2 is YSYEKL. The V and J ends lost 2 bases and 7 bases, in that order; junction bases with no gene match: 6. Here the CDR3 DNA reads TGCGCCAGCAGCCAACTTCTAGCGGGAGGGCGGAATGAGCAGTTCTTC. It translates to CASSQLLAGGRNEQFF.

In the case of this clonotype: This may come from a read error, since a much larger clone is one base off. This chain connects TRBV28 to TRBJ1-1; D is ambiguous. Trimming took 4 bases from V and 5 from J, leaving 14 bases between them. CDR1 MDHEN and CDR2 SYDVKM come from the germline V gene. CDR3 length: 14 amino acids. The CDR3 protein is CASSSLRHITEAFF. CDR3 DNA sequence: TGTGCCAGCAGTTCTCTCCGACATATTACTGAAGCTTTCTTT.

This clonotype occurred a few times. Its ends do not fully match the called genes, so a read error is possible. This rearrangement joins TRBV6-2 or TRBV6-3 to TRBJ1-1, with D possibly matching TRBD1 (5 bases). Germline V gene sequence: CDR1 MNHEY, CDR2 SVGEGT. CDR3 length: 17 residues. CDR3 coding DNA: TGTGCCATCAGTGAGTCGAGGCAGGGCTTTGTAAAGACTGAAGCTTTCTTT. Residues: CAISESRQGFVKTEAFF.

This clonotype was counted between two and nine times. The chain recombines TRBV4-2 with TRBJ1-1, with a tentative D call TRBD1 (5 bases). Germline V gene data show CDR1 as LGHNA and CDR2 as YNFKEQ. CDR3 length: 15 residues. With 1 base removed from V and 4 bases from J, the gap between germline ends came to 13 bases. Here the CDR3 reads CASSQVTTVGTEAFF. CDR3 coding DNA: TGTGCCAGCAGCCAAGTAACGACAGTCGGCACTGAAGCTTTCTTT.

Turning to this clonotype: The junction does not match germline at one end; this may be a read error. The chain links TRBV4-1 to TRBJ2-7; no firm D call. Looked up from germline, CDR1 is MGHRA and CDR2 is YSYEKL. CDR3 length: 13 amino acids. This chain's CDR3 is CARSQDRAIRQYF. As DNA, the CDR3 is TGCGCCAGAAGCCAAGATAGGGCGATCCGGCAGTACTTC.

The V call is TRBV7-6, the J call TRBJ1-1, with D tentatively TRBD1 (6 bases). Germline CDR1 is SGHVS and CDR2 is FNYEAQ. Deletions cut 2 bases from V and 1 base from J, with 14 bases between. The CDR3 length is 16 residues. The CDR3 bases are TGTGCCAGCAGCTTAAGGGGGGGAGGCCCGAACACTGAAGCTTTCTTT. Translation: CASSLRGGGPNTEAFF.

This clonotype was seen only once. The J gene is TRBJ2-2, the V gene TRBV19; the match to TRBD2 covers 11 bases. The V gene end was trimmed by 4 bases and the J gene end by 0 bases; junction bases not matched to a gene: 4. CDR3 length: 17 amino acids. Germline assignment: CDR1 LNHDA and CDR2 SQIVND (reference sequence). CDR3 residues: CASSSGTSGPNTGELFF. The DNA of the CDR3 is TGTGCCAGTAGTAGCGGGACTAGCGGTCCGAACACCGGGGAGCTGTTTTTT.

This clonotype was detected only once. A much larger clone lies a single base off, so this may be a read error. Here the CDR3 DNA reads TGTGCCAGCAGTGGGGAGAATCGTCACTACGAGCAGTACTTC. It encodes CASSGENRHYEQYF. The rearrangement joins TRBV25-1 to TRBJ2-7; TRBD2 is a possible D gene (5 bases). Trimming stripped 4 bases from V and 3 bases from J, with 13 bases between. Germline V gives CDR1 MGHDK, CDR2 SYGVNS. The CDR3 runs 14 residues.

This clonotype has ten or more counts. The rearrangement joins TRBV6-5 to TRBJ2-1; 12 bases line up with TRBD2. V was pared by 2 bases and J by 4 bases, with 6 bases of the junction left unmatched. This CDR3 has 17 residues. The germline CDR1 and CDR2 sequences are MNHEY and SVGAGI. CDR3 loop: CASSYRTSGTRYNEQFF. The CDR3 DNA reads TGTGCCAGCAGTTACCGGACTAGCGGGACCCGATACAATGAGCAGTTCTTC.

This chain joins TRBV7-3 and TRBJ1-6, with D perhaps matching TRBD1 (6 bases). The CDR3 spans 13 residues. Germline V lookup: CDR1 SGHTA, CDR2 FQGTGA. V lost 8 bases to trimming and J lost 12 bases, with 17 bases between them. CDR3 nucleotides: TGTGCCAGCCGGGGAGGGACAAAAGGACCCCTCCACTTT. It codes for CASRGGTKGPLHF.

This clonotype was detected a few times. The rearrangement links TRBV19 to TRBJ2-2, with D maybe TRBD1 (5 bases). Germline CDR1 and CDR2: LNHDA and SQIVND (reference sequence). Trimming left V 4 bases short and J 1 base short, with 7 bases between. The CDR3 runs to 14 residues. Here the CDR3 reads CASSNQGNTGELFF. DNA for the CDR3: TGTGCCAGTAGTAACCAGGGGAACACCGGGGAGCTGTTTTTT.

This chain links TRBV29-1 with TRBJ2-1; TRBD1 is a possible D gene (5 bases). The ends were cut back, 4 bases at V and 2 bases at J, with 9 bases in the middle. Germline CDR1 and CDR2: SQVTM and ANQGSEA. The CDR3 consists of 13 residues. CDR3 protein: CSVVPDTYNEQFF. CDR3 nucleotides: TGCAGCGTTGTCCCGGACACCTACAATGAGCAGTTCTTC.